This TCR beta chain was recovered during a study of cytomegalovirus exposure and HLA in healthy donors (dated 2017 in TCRdb). Regarding the study in general: An earlier analysis of several hundred of the donors reported 250 to 300 Gb of sequence data and roughly 110 million unique TCR beta sequences from some 180 million T cells. Roughly 300 gigabases of sequencing data and approximately 92 million unique TCR sequences made up an early release that covered some 640 HLA-typed donors. Among the approximately 400 genotyped donors, approximately 82% belonged to the genetic ancestry cluster associated with self-reported Caucasian donors. The aim of the study was to test whether cataloging public T cell receptors could identify signatures of past pathogen exposure. The study used immunosequencing to profile the T cell repertoires of 670 or so subjects and linked those repertoires to cytomegalovirus serostatus. Along with the approximately 650-subject first cohort, a separate validation cohort of more than 90 different subjects was used. To predict cytomegalovirus infection status, the study combined high-throughput TCR immunosequencing, statistical association of individual TCRs with disease status, and machine learning. In a later analysis, previously published TCR beta repertoires from several hundred donors were re-analyzed and high-resolution HLA genotyping was added so that TCR occurrence patterns could be studied. Rather than drawing on any new phenotypic data, the later analysis identified candidate immune exposures from TCR beta sequences and the way those sequences occurred across donors. An earlier analysis of more than 450 of the donors used high-throughput TCR beta sequencing to judge whether each TCR beta V gene segment behaved as functional or pseudogenic. Alongside the repertoire data, information on donor age, sex, ethnicity and CMV serostatus was compiled. A later genetic analysis took genome-wide SNP genotypes for about three fifths of the roughly 700 donors and used that subset as a discovery cohort. Every repertoire in the discovery cohort had been generated on one and the same sequencing platform. Class I and class II HLA loci were covered by the typing at four-digit resolution. Typing coverage varied by locus: roughly 629-640 donors for A, B, C, DRB1 and DQB1; 500 to 550 for DQA1; some 610 for DPA1; fewer than 480 for DPB1. Because of strong linkage in the cohort, roughly five DR-DQ haplotypes were treated as single units for association and clustering. Across under 500 genotyped donors of the cohort, an average of roughly 230,000 unique TCR beta nucleotide sequences per donor were sequenced, and roughly a sixth of those sequences were non-productive. Overall results and qualifications from the work: In an earlier analysis of about 600 of the donors, most TCR beta V segments appeared in productive rearrangements about 87% or about 30% of the time, broadly matching IMGT annotations. According to a later analysis, most CMV-associated TCR beta chains appeared to be HLA-restricted, and the HLA associations seemed to be driven largely by CMV exposure. In a later analysis, TCR association rates were found to vary across HLA loci, with the most associated TCRs seen for DRB1 alleles and the fewest for HLA-C alleles. Specific HLA alleles were associated with roughly 17,000 TCR beta sequences at a false discovery rate of 0.05 in a later analysis. The only immune exposure information available for the cohort was CMV serostatus. Compared with the 666-donor mean, donors in an Asian-associated ancestry cluster had fewer N-insertions in productive TCRs, according to a later genetic analysis. Only TCR beta chains were sequenced in this cohort, and the absence of alpha or paired-chain data limited detectable features. Across donors, most TCR sequences were observed very rarely, whereas some public TCRs were present in many individuals. Because some donors lacked HLA typing at each locus, the association tests relied only on the typed subset. A further reported finding was that TCR beta sequences accurately predicted the HLA-A and HLA-B alleles for most subjects in the first cohort. Linkage disequilibrium might explain the correlated functional status among segregating V segments, but an unknown experimental factor could not be ruled out. The sequencing pipeline was judged likely to have produced a cluster of highly shared sequence variants as a technical artifact. In both the original and validation cohorts, the classifier was reported to diagnose cytomegalovirus status with high specificity and sensitivity. According to a later analysis, parvovirus B19, influenza, CMV and Epstein-Barr virus appeared linked to several top co-occurrence clusters. According to the authors, the approach could potentially be generalized to other disease states and immunological phenotypes. In a later analysis, HLA-associated TCR beta chains showed more clonal expansion and lower generation probabilities than non-associated chains that were equally common. A total of 150 to 200 TCR beta chains were listed by the study as associated with cytomegalovirus. A later genetic analysis associated a missense DCLRE1C variant with V-gene and J-gene trimming of TCR beta chains, and an independent cohort replicated the association. Some IMGT-functional V segments, including TRBV6-2 and TRBV6-3, could not be told apart with the 87-base-pair reads, so those segments were excluded. Sequencing depth was assumed to be roughly uniform across donors in the presence/absence analyses, though that assumption may not hold. Assigning TCR associations to individual alleles was difficult when HLA alleles, especially DR and DQ, strongly co-occurred. Approximately 18 rarely observed V segments, including chromosome 9 orphons, were excluded from the earlier analysis of about 500 of the donors because counts were too low. In vitro tests confirmed that three of the cytomegalovirus-associated TCR beta chains recognize cytomegalovirus antigens.

In total, 600 or so healthy bone marrow donors made up the cohort. All cohort members were sampled while nominally healthy, although unrecorded immune exposures were likely present. CMV serostatus was recorded as positive for about 310 and negative for 352 of the 666 cohort members, whereas no CMV serostatus was recorded for the donor in question. A peripheral blood sample was collected from each donor, and TCR beta sequencing was performed on peripheral blood mononuclear cells. The Qiagen DNeasy Blood Extraction Kit was used to extract genomic DNA from the blood cell samples. Comment on this clone: The antigen this receptor binds is unknown. No base quality information exists; no much larger clone differs at one position.

The library relied on the immunoSEQ multiplex PCR assay. For the multiplex PCR, a mixture combining 60 forward primers for TCR Vbeta segments and 13 reverse primers for TCR Jbeta segments was used. A multiplex PCR assay on genomic DNA amplified the CDR3 region of rearranged TCR beta genes. On the Illumina HiSeq System, the amplified TCR beta libraries were sequenced as 87-base-pair reads. As for the original processing: A later analysis counted some 80 million unique TCR beta chains across the 600 to 850 repertoires, and some 11 million of these chains were shared by at least two donors. Raw reads were error-corrected and collapsed into unique sequences with a nearest-neighbor algorithm that merged closely related sequences to remove PCR and sequencing errors. To assign V, D and J gene segments, CDR3 sequences were aligned to IMGT reference sequences. For a sequence to be retained, at least a six-nucleotide match to both a V gene segment and a J gene segment was required. Rearrangements were classified as productive when the CDR3 lacked stop codons and remained in frame with V and J, and all other rearrangements were classified as non-productive. CDR3 was defined according to IMGT convention as the region running from the second conserved V-encoded cysteine to the conserved J-encoded phenylalanine. The earlier analysis of roughly 590 of the donors excluded any sequence lacking an unambiguous match to a single V gene segment. In an earlier analysis of several hundred of the donors, a V segment was called functional when productive rearrangements were above 56.7%, and segregating when the standard deviation between donors exceeded 5%. A statistical classification framework was developed to diagnose cytomegalovirus status using the catalog of TCR beta chain sequences. A later analysis assigned V and J genes by comparing TCR nucleotide sequences with IMGT/GENE-DB human TR gene sequences. In a later analysis, CDR3 sequences and most-parsimonious VDJ recombination scenarios were assigned using the TCRdist pipeline. In a later analysis, each TCR beta chain was defined by its CDR3 amino acid sequence together with its V-gene family, and reads lacking a unique V-gene family were excluded. To address suspected cross-contamination and a sequencing artifact, a later analysis removed over 500 highly shared, low-generation-probability nucleotide sequences. In a later analysis, a clonal expansion index for each public chain was calculated from normalized within-repertoire ranks of inferred template counts. Generation probabilities in a later analysis came from a VDJ recombination model fitted to out-of-frame rearrangements, and those results were checked against IGoR. In a later analysis, hypergeometric tests were used to score TCR-TCR, TCR-HLA and TCR-CMV co-occurrence, with a repertoire-size bias correction applied to TCR pairs. In a later analysis, false discovery rates were estimated by permuting HLA or CMV assignments 20 times. In a later analysis, co-occurring TCRs were grouped with DBSCAN, and TCRdist sequence similarity was added when clustering was performed within HLA-allele-positive subsets. Co-occurrence clustering excluded repertoires with fewer than 30,000 or more than 120,000 public chains, plus five with anomalous nucleotide sharing. As stored in TCRdb, this immuneACCESS dataset retains in-frame rearrangements with V and J assigned. A fraction of the clones does not appear; measured against another copy, unresolved V genes explain less than half of the discrepancy, and the remainder lacks a known reason. That table furnishes V, J and clone size, whereas the DNA furnished D and trimming. This sample gives 160,000 or so clones in total; approximately 72% of them show up just once. The ten largest clones capture under 2.5% of the sample.

In the germline V gene (reference sequence), CDR1 corresponds to LNHNV and CDR2 to YYDKDF. Reading from cysteine to phenylalanine, the CDR3 counts 17 amino acids. Only the CDR3 DNA is retained, 51 bases long and in frame from the first base. V lost 0 bases and J lost 0 bases; the stretch between them is 12 bases long. The material sequenced was PBMCs. This clonotype was obtained from a human donor in good health. Here the chain combines TRBV15 and TRBJ1-5; perhaps TRBD1 is the D gene, with 6 bases matching. The DNA sequence is given as TGTGCCACCAGCAGAGATCCGACAGGTGATAGCAATCAGCCCCAGCATTTT. Its product reads: CATSRDPTGDSNQPQHF.